This T cell receptor (beta chain) was found in a study of CD8+ T cells in alopecia areata. Study-wide background: Each day, treated patients took oral tofacitinib twice, at 5 to 10 mg per dose.

The V gene's germline CDR1 is MNHEY and CDR2 SVGAGI. The CDR3 is made up of 13 amino acids. The V gene lost 9 bases and the J gene lost 5 bases, with 17 bases spanning the gap. This clone was seen a few times. Reverse transcription of extracted RNA yielded cDNA, which provided the sequencing template. The table came from immunoSEQ multiplex PCR; TCRdb's copy has only in-frame clones and leaves some out. The table lists about 200,000 clones, 55% to 70% of them singletons. Treatment specified: oral pan-JAK inhibitor, 5-10 mg twice daily. This TCR derives from a human donor with alopecia areata. The chain uses TRBV6-5 and TRBJ2-7; a weak D match, TRBD1 (7 bases). The starting material was CD4+ T cells sorted from blood, obtained at week 24, from a patient treated with tofacitinib. This CDR3 is CASLPDRRDEQYF. For the CDR3, the DNA is TGTGCCAGTTTACCGGACAGGAGGGACGAGCAGTACTTC.